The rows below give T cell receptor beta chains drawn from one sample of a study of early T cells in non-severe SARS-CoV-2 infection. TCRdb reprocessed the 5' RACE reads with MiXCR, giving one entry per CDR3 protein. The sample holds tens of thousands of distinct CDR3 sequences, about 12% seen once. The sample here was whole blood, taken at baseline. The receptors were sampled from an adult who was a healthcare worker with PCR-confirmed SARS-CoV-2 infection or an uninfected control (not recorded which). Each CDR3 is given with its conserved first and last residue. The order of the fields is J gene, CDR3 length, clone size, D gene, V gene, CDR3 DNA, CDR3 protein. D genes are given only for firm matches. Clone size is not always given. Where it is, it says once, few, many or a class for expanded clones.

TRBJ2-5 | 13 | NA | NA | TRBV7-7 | TGTGCCAGCAGCCGGGCAGGGTGGGAGACCCAGTACTTC | CASSRAGWETQYF
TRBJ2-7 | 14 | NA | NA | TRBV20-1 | TGCAGTGCTCTAGACCGGACTGGGAGCTACGAGCAGTACTTC | CSALDRTGSYEQYF
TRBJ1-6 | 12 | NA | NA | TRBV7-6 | TGTGCCAGCAGCTTGGGTAATTCACCCCTCCACTTT | CASSLGNSPLHF
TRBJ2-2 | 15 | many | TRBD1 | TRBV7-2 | TGTGCCAGCAGCCTACAGGGGTCCAACACCGGGGAGCTGTTTTTT | CASSLQGSNTGELFF
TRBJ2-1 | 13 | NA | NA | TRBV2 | TGTGCCAGCAGTGGAGGGGAATTCGATGAGCAGTTCTTC | CASSGGEFDEQFF
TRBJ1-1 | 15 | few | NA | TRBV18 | TGTGCCAGCTCACCAGTCTGGGCCGCCTCGAGTGAAGCTTTCTTT | CASSPVWAASSEAFF
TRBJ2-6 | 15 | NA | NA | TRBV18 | TGTGCCAGCTCACCGGGGGGCTCTGGGGCCAACGTCCTGACTTTC | CASSPGGSGANVLTF
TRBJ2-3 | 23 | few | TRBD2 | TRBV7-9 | TGTGCCAGCAGCTCTAATCCCGGGCGGCGGACTAGCGGGAGGGCCTGGACCACAGATACGCAGTATTTT | CASSSNPGRRTSGRAWTTDTQYF
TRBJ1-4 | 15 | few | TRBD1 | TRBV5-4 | TGTGCCAGCAGCACAGGGGGGGCAACTAATGAAAAACTGTTTTTT | CASSTGGATNEKLFF
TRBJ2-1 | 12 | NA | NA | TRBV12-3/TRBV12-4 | TGTGCCAGCAGTCAGAGTTACAATGAGCAGTTCTTC | CASSQSYNEQFF
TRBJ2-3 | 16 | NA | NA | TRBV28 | TGTGCCAGCAGTAGCAGAGGGGACTCACACACAGATACGCAGTATTTT | CASSSRGDSHTDTQYF
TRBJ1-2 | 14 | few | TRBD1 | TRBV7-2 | TGTGCCAGCAGTCACAAGACAGGGAATTATGGCTACACCTTC | CASSHKTGNYGYTF
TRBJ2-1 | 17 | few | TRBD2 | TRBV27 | TGTGCCAGTCGGACTAGCAGCCAATATGTCGGATACAATGAGCAGTTCTTC | CASRTSSQYVGYNEQFF
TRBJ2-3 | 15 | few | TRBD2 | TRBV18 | TGTGCCAGCTCAACTCTAGCGGCAGGAGGAGATACGCAGTATTTT | CASSTLAAGGDTQYF
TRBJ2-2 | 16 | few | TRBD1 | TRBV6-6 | TGTGCCAGCTGCGACACAGGGGGCCCTATGGCCGGGGAGCTGTTTTTT | CASCDTGGPMAGELFF
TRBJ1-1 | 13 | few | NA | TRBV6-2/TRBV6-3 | TGTGCCAGCAATAGAAGGAGGGACACTGAAGCTTTCTTT | CASNRRRDTEAFF
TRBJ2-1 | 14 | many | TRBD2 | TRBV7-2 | TGTGCCAGCAGCCCTACCGGGGGGGCCAATGAGCAGTTCTTC | CASSPTGGANEQFF
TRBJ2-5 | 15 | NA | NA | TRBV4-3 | TGCGCCAGCAGCGAATCATGGCGGGACCAAGAGACCCAGTACTTC | CASSESWRDQETQYF
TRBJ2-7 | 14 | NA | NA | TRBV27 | TGTGCCAGCAGTAGTTTAGCGGCCTCCTACGAGCAGTACTTC | CASSSLAASYEQYF
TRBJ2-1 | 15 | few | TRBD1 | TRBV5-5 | TGTGTCAGCAGCCGGGACAGGGGTCCCTACAATGAGCAGTTCTTC | CVSSRDRGPYNEQFF
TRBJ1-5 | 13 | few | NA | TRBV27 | TGTGCCAGCAGTGGTAGCAGCAATCAGCCCCAGCATTTT | CASSGSSNQPQHF
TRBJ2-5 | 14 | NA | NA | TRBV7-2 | TGTGCCAGCAGCAAGGAGAGAAGGGGGGAGACCCAGTACTTC | CASSKERRGETQYF
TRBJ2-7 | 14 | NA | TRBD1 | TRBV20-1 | TGCAGTGCTGGAACCGGGACAGGGAGGTTCGAGCAGTACTTC | CSAGTGTGRFEQYF